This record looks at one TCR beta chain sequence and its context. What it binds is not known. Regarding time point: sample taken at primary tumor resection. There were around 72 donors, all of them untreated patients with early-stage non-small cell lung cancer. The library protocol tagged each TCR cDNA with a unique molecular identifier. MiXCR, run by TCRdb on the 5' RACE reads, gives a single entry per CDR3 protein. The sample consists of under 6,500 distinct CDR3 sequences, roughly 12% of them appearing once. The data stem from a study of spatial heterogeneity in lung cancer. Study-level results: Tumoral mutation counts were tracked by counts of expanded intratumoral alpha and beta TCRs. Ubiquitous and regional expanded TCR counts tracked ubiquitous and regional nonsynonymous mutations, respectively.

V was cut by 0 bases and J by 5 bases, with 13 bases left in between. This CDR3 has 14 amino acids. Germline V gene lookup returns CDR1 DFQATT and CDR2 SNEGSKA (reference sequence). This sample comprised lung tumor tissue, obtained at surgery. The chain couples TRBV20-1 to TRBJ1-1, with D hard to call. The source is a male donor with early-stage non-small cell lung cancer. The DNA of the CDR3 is TGCAGTGCTAGAGAGTTGATAGTTCTGACTGAAGCTTTCTTT. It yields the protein CSARELIVLTEAFF.